This T cell receptor beta chain comes out of a study of cytotoxic CD8 clonotypes in ibrutinib-treated CLL. Profiling relied on immunoSEQ multiplex PCR, and the TCRdb table lists in-frame clones only, not all of them. The table lists over 250,000 clones, 70% to 80% of them singletons. The CDR3 length is 18 residues. V was pared by 3 bases and J by 6 bases, with 17 bases of the junction left unmatched. Germline CDR1 ENHRY, CDR2 SYGVKD. This sequence originates from a human donor with chronic lymphocytic leukemia. V usage is TRBV10-3 and J usage is TRBJ2-7, with 10 bases lining up with TRBD2. Specimen: PBMCs, collected at disease progression, from a patient treated with ibrutinib. The CDR3 DNA reads TGTGCCATCAGTGATAGTCGGAATAGCGGGGGGCGTCGGGGCGAGCAGTACTTC. Its translation: CAISDSRNSGGRRGEQYF.